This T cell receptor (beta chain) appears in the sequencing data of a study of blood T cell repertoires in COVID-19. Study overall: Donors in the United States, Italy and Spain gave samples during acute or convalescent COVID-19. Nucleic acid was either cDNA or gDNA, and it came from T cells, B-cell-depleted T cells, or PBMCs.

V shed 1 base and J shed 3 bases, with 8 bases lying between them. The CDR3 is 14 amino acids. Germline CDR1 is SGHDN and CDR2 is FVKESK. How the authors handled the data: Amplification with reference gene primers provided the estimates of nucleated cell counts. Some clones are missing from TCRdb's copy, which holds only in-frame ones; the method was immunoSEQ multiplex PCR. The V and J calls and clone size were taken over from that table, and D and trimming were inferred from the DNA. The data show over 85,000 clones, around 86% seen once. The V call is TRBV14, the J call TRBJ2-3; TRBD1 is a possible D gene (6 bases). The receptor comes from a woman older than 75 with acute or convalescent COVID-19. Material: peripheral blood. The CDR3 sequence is CASSQAQGTDTQYF. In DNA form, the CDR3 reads TGTGCCAGCAGCCAAGCTCAGGGGACAGATACGCAGTATTTT.